The 20 T cell receptor beta chains in this list originate from one sample, sequenced in a study of blood T cell repertoires in COVID-19. The data were produced by immunoSEQ multiplex PCR, yet TCRdb's version contains in-frame clones alone and is incomplete. Of approximately 180,000 clones listed, about 86% are singletons. Input material: peripheral blood. The receptors shown here come from a woman between 65 and 79 years old with COVID-19, enrolled during active disease.

This clone has only one observation. The rearrangement uses TRBV28 and TRBJ1-6, with D perhaps matching TRBD1 (6 bases). V was pared by 8 bases and J by 8 bases, with 19 bases between. Germline-derived CDR1 and CDR2 are MDHEN and SYDVKM. The CDR3 consists of 15 residues. DNA for the CDR3: TGTGCCAGCGGTGTAGAACAGGGTCCCCATTCACCCCTCCACTTT. Residues: CASGVEQGPHSPLHF. Full variable domain (rest looked up from reference TRBV28 and TRBJ1-6): DVKVTQSSRYLVKRTGEKVFLECVQDMDHENMFWYRQDPGLGLRLIYFSYDVKMKEKGDIPEGYSVSREKKERFSLILESASTNQTSMYLCASGVEQGPHSPLHFGNGTRLTVT.

CDR3 bases: TGTGCCAGCAGTGACTTGGAGGGTGGCTACACCTTC. Its protein product is CASSDLEGGYTF. The V gene is TRBV2, the J gene TRBJ1-2; D is unresolved. Per germline, CDR1 SNHLY and CDR2 FYNNEI. The CDR3 extends over 12 amino acids. V shed 3 bases and J shed 7 bases, with 9 bases lying between them.

The sample holds a few counts of this clone. The CDR3: CASSQDRTPGWGNTIYF. In nucleotides, the CDR3 is TGTGCCAGCAGCCAAGATCGCACCCCCGGGTGGGGAAACACCATATATTTT. The V and J genes are TRBV3-1 (or the pseudogene TRBV3-2) and TRBJ1-3; D is unresolved. This CDR3 is built from 17 residues. V lost 0 bases to trimming and J lost 4 bases, with 16 bases between them. From germline, CDR1 is LGHDT and CDR2 YNNKEL (reference sequence).

The chain links TRBV19 to TRBJ2-3; 8 bases align to TRBD2. The V gene's germline CDR1 is LNHDA and CDR2 SQIVND (reference sequence). Trimming at V came to 7 bases and at J to 2 bases, leaving 14 bases not matched to a gene. The CDR3 runs 17 residues. CDR3 protein: CASTPPRGGRITDTQYF. The DNA for the CDR3 is TGTGCCAGTACCCCACCCCGTGGCGGGAGGATCACAGATACGCAGTATTTT.

Written as DNA, the CDR3 is TGTGCCAGTAGTATCAATTGGCAGGGGAACTATGGCTACACCTTC. It translates to CASSINWQGNYGYTF. V usage is TRBV19 and J usage is TRBJ1-2; possibly TRBD1 for D (6 bases). V lost 3 bases and J lost 2, with 13 bases in between. CDR1 and CDR2 (germline): LNHDA, SQIVND (reference sequence). CDR3 length: 15 amino acids.

The chain links TRBV9 to TRBJ2-3; a weak D match, TRBD2 (5 bases). CDR3 size: 15 residues. From germline, CDR1 is SGDLS and CDR2 YYNGEE. Trimming removed 0 bases at V and 7 bases at J, with 15 bases between. The CDR3 reads CASSVERGLAYTQYF. The CDR3 nucleotides are TGTGCCAGCAGCGTAGAGCGCGGGCTGGCTTATACGCAGTATTTT.

This clone was recorded once. The chain recombines TRBV5-1 with TRBJ1-2, with D uncertain. Germline CDR1 and CDR2: SGHRS and YFSETQ. V was trimmed by 6 bases and J by 2 bases, leaving 11 bases between them. The CDR3 has 13 residues. CDR3 coding DNA: TGCGCCAGCATGCGCGAGAGAAACTATGGCTACACCTTC. It is translated as CASMRERNYGYTF.

The chain joins TRBV6-2 or TRBV6-3 to TRBJ1-4; D gene uncertain. The CDR3 has 14 amino acids. Trimming left V 2 bases short and J 7 bases short, with 11 bases between. Germline CDR1 reads MNHEY; CDR2 reads SVGEGT. The CDR3 nucleotides are TGTGCCAGCAGTTACGTCGGGGATGGTGAAAAACTGTTTTTT. Translation: CASSYVGDGEKLFF.

This clone was counted a single time. The gene calls are TRBV7-9 and TRBJ2-5; D is perhaps TRBD1 (7 bases). V was trimmed by 5 bases and J by 2 bases, leaving 15 bases between them. In germline, CDR1 is SEHNR, CDR2 FQNEAQ (reference sequence). The CDR3 sequence is 15 residues long. CDR3 loop: CASSPRGTEQETQYF. In DNA form, the CDR3 reads TGTGCCAGCAGCCCACGCGGGACAGAACAAGAGACCCAGTACTTC.

This clone was recorded a few times. V is TRBV12-5 and J is TRBJ2-2; the D is unclear. CDR3 size: 13 residues. With 6 bases removed from V and 7 bases from J, the gap between germline ends came to 12 bases. Germline assignment: CDR1 LGHNT and CDR2 FRNRAP. CDR3 in amino acids: CASGPEFVGELFF. The CDR3 coding sequence is TGTGCTAGTGGCCCTGAGTTTGTCGGGGAGCTGTTTTTT.

This rearrangement joins TRBV3-1 (or the pseudogene TRBV3-2) to TRBJ1-1; perhaps TRBD1 as D (6 bases). V was clipped by 1 base and J by 3 bases, with 9 bases between them. The V gene's germline CDR1 is LGHDT and CDR2 YNNKEL (reference sequence). CDR3 length: 14 residues. The CDR3 bases are TGTGCCAGCAGCCAAGCAGGGGCGGACACTGAAGCTTTCTTT. It is translated as CASSQAGADTEAFF.

V and J are TRBV11-3 and TRBJ2-7; D remains ambiguous. The germline V gene encodes CDR1 SGHNT and CDR2 YENEEA. This CDR3 region has 14 residues. The V gene lost 2 bases and the J gene lost 4 bases, with 12 bases spanning the gap. The CDR3 nucleotides read TGTGCCAGCAGCTTATCACTGAAGTTTTACGAGCAGTACTTC. Translation gives CASSLSLKFYEQYF.

The V call is TRBV18, the J call TRBJ1-5, with D tentatively TRBD1 (5 bases). V was pared by 3 bases and J by 0 bases, with 12 bases between. The CDR3 loop spans 16 amino acids. Germline V gene sequence: CDR1 KGHSH, CDR2 LQKENI. CDR3 DNA: TGTGCCAGCTCACCCAGACAGACCTATAGCAATCAGCCCCAGCATTTT. Amino acid sequence: CASSPRQTYSNQPQHF.

The V call is TRBV5-1, the J call TRBJ2-2, with 13 nucleotides matching TRBD2. Germline CDR1 is SGHRS and CDR2 is YFSETQ. V shed 5 bases and J 6 bases; nucleotides not matched to a gene: 4. The length of the CDR3 is 15 residues. The CDR3 here is CASRRGLAGAGELFF. In DNA form, the CDR3 reads TGCGCCAGCAGACGAGGACTAGCGGGAGCCGGGGAGCTGTTTTTT.

J is TRBJ2-3 and V is TRBV9; D gene unclear. The CDR3 runs to 14 residues. The ends were cut back, 0 bases at V and 0 bases at J, with 5 bases in the middle. From germline, CDR1 is SGDLS and CDR2 YYNGEE. CDR3: CASSVAGSTDTQYF. CDR3 DNA sequence: TGTGCCAGCAGCGTAGCCGGGAGCACAGATACGCAGTATTTT.

The rearrangement uses TRBV11-1 and TRBJ2-2; D is perhaps TRBD2 (6 bases). Germline V gene sequence: CDR1 SGHAT, CDR2 FQDESV (reference sequence). Trimming stripped 8 bases from V and 7 bases from J, with 20 bases between. The CDR3 totals 15 residues. CDR3 in amino acids: CASCAGTRVGGELFF. Here the CDR3 DNA reads TGTGCCAGCTGCGCCGGGACTCGAGTCGGCGGGGAGCTGTTTTTT.

This clone has more than one count but fewer than ten. This chain links TRBV19 with TRBJ1-5; the D gene is possibly TRBD1 (6 bases). Germline assignment: CDR1 LNHDA and CDR2 SQIVND (reference sequence). The CDR3 length is 17 residues. Trimming left V 1 base short and J 7 bases short, with 20 bases between. Written as DNA, the CDR3 is TGTGCCAGTAGTATAGGTCTCTTTTTGGCAGGGGAACAGCCCCAGCATTTT. This codes for CASSIGLFLAGEQPQHF.

The chain joins TRBV5-1 to TRBJ1-2; D is ambiguous. This CDR3 is built from 14 residues. Germline CDR1 reads SGHRS; CDR2 reads YFSETQ. The V end lost 0 bases, the J end lost 8 bases, and 14 bases lay between the germline ends. The CDR3 DNA follows: TGCGCCAGCAGCTTGGTCGTGGGCTCTTCCGGCTACACCTTC. Translating gives CASSLVVGSSGYTF.

The chain couples TRBV3-1 (or the pseudogene TRBV3-2) to TRBJ2-7; TRBD1 might be the D (6 bases). CDR1 and CDR2 (germline): LGHDT, YNNKEL (reference sequence). The CDR3 consists of 14 residues. V was pared by 4 bases and J by 3 bases, with 13 bases between. CDR3: CASSPAQGSYEQYF. In DNA, the CDR3 is TGTGCCAGCAGCCCCGCCCAGGGGAGCTACGAGCAGTACTTC.

The gene calls are TRBV7-2 and TRBJ2-7; weak D call: TRBD2 (6 bases). The germline V gene encodes CDR1 SGHTA and CDR2 FQGNSA. V was trimmed by 6 bases and J by 0 bases, leaving 15 bases between them. CDR3 length: 15 residues. The CDR3 is CASSFISGSSYEQYF. The CDR3 bases are TGTGCCAGCAGTTTTATTAGCGGAAGCTCCTACGAGCAGTACTTC. The full variable domain, its missing parts supplied by reference TRBV7-2 and TRBJ2-7, is GAGVSQSPSNKVTEKGKDVELRCDPISGHTALYWYRQSLGQGLEFLIYFQGNSAPDKSGLPSDRFSAERTGGSVSTLTIQRTQQEDSAVYLCASSFISGSSYEQYFGPGTRLTVT.